The T cell receptor (beta chain) under discussion was sequenced for a study of shared clonotypes between healthy human individuals. The V end lost 3 bases, the J end lost 6 bases, and 20 bases lay between the germline ends. The CDR3 runs 16 residues. Looked up from germline, CDR1 is MDHEN and CDR2 is SYDVKM. Profiling relied on immunoSEQ multiplex PCR, and the TCRdb table lists in-frame clones only, not all of them. This table holds about 610,000 clones, approximately 96% found once. CD45RO negativity and positive selection for CCR7 defined naive CD8 cells, a population that excluded terminally differentiated effector memory CD45RA+ cells. Nashville, Tennessee was home to all donors, who were Caucasian adults. Overall study findings and caveats: Among non-shared clonotypes, generation probabilities were lower than among those shared by all four donors.

On this clone itself: Its specificity is not known.

The sample was naive CD8+ T cells sorted from blood. This TCR was sampled from a woman aged 25 to 39 in good health. The chain recombines TRBV28 with TRBJ1-2; D perhaps matches TRBD1 (5 bases). The CDR3 coding sequence is TGTGCCAGCAGTTTGGGGGGAGAAGGTGAGGGGCATGGCTACACCTTC. Its translation: CASSLGGEGEGHGYTF.